This T cell receptor beta chain was recovered during a study of blood T cell repertoires in COVID-19. Produced via immunoSEQ multiplex PCR; TCRdb's table is partial and in-frame only. The sample holds about 40,000 clones, 75% to 80% seen once. Germline-derived CDR1 and CDR2 are SGHVS and FNYEAQ. The CDR3 loop spans 16 amino acids. The J segment lost 7 bases and the V segment lost 1 base, leaving 9 bases of the junction unmatched. This chain connects TRBV7-6 to TRBJ1-4; 7 positions agree with TRBD1. The material sequenced was peripheral blood. The TCR comes from a woman aged 70 to 79 with acute or convalescent COVID-19. In nucleotides, the CDR3 is TGTGCCAGCAGCTTAGACCTACGCGGGACAGCTGAAAAACTGTTTTTT. It codes for CASSLDLRGTAEKLFF. Looking up the rest from reference TRBV7-6 and TRBJ1-4 gives the full variable domain: GAGVSQSPRYKVTKRGQDVALRCDPISGHVSLYWYRQALGQGPEFLTYFNYEAQQDKSGLPNDRFSAERPEGSISTLTIQRTEQRDSAMYRCASSLDLRGTAEKLFFGSGTQLSVL.